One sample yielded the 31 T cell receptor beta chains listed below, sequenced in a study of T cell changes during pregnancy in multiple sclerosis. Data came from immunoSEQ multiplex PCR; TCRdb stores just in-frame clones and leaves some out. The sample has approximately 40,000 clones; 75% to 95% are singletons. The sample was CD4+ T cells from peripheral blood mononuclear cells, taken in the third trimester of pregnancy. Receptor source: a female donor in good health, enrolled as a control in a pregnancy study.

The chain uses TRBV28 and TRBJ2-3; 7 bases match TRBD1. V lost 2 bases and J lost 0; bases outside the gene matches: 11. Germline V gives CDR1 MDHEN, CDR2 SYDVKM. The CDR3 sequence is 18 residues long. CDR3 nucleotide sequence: TGTGCCAGCAGTTTAAGAGGGGGCAAGGTAGCCAGCACAGATACGCAGTATTTT. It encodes CASSLRGGKVASTDTQYF.

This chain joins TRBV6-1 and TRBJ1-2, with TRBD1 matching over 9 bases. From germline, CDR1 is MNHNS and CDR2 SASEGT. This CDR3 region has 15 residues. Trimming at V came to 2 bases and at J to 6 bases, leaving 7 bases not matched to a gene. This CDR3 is CASSERWTGEHGYTF. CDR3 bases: TGTGCCAGCAGTGAACGCTGGACAGGGGAACATGGCTACACCTTC.

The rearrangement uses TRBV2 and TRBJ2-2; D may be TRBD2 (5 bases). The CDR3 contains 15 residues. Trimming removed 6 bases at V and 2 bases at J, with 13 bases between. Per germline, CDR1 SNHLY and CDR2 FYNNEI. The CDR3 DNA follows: TGTGCCAGCAGGAGGGAGACGGCAAACACCGGGGAGCTGTTTTTT. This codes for CASRRETANTGELFF.

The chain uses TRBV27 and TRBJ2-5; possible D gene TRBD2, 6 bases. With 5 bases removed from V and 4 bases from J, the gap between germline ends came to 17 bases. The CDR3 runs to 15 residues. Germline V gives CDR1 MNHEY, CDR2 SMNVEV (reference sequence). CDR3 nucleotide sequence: TGTGCCAGCAGTCCTACGTGGGAGGTATCAGAGACCCAGTACTTC. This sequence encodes CASSPTWEVSETQYF.

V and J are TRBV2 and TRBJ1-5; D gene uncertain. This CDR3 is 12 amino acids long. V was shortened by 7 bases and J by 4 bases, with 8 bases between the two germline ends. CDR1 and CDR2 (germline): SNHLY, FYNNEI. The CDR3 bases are TGTGCCAGCAAATCGAGGAATCAGCCCCAGCATTTT. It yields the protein CASKSRNQPQHF.

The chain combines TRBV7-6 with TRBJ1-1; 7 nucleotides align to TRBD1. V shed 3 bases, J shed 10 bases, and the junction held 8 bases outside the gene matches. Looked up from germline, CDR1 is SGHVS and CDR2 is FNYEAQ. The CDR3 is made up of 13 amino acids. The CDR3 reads CASSFNRDSGAFF. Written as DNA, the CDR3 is TGTGCCAGCAGCTTTAACCGGGACAGCGGAGCTTTCTTT.

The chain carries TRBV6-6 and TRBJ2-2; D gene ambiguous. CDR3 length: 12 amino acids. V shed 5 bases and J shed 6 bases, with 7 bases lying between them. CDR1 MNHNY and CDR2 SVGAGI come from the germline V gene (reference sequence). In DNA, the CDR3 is TGTGCCAGCAGTACACCAGCCGGGGAGCTGTTTTTT. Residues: CASSTPAGELFF.

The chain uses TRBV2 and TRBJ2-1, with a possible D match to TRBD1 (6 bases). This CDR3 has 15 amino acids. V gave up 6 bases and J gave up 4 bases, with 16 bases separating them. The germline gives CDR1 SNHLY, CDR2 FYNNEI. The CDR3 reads CASSLDRSEYNEQFF. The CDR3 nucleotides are TGTGCCAGCAGCCTAGACAGGTCGGAGTACAATGAGCAGTTCTTC.

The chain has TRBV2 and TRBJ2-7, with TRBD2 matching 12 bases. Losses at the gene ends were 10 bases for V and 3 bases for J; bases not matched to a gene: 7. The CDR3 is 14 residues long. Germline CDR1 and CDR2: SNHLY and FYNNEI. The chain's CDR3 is CATRGLAGFYEQYF. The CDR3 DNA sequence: TGTGCCACACGGGGACTAGCGGGTTTCTACGAGCAGTACTTC.

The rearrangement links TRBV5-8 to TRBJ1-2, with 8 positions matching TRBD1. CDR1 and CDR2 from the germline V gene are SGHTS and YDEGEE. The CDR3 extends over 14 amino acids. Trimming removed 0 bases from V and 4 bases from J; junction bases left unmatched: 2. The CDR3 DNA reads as TGTGCCAGCAGCTTGGATGGGACAGGCTATGGCTACACCTTC. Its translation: CASSLDGTGYGYTF.

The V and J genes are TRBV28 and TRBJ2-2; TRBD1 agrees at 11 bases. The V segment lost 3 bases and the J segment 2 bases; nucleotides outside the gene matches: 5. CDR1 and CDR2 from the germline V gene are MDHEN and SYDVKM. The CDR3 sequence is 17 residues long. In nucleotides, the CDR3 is TGTGCCAGCAGTTTTGGACAGGGGGCAACAAACACCGGGGAGCTGTTTTTT. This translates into CASSFGQGATNTGELFF.

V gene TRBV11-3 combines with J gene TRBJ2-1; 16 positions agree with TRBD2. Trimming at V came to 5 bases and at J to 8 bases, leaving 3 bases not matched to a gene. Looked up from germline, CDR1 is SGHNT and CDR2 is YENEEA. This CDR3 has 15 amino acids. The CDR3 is CASSPGTSGRDEQFF. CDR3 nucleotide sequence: TGTGCCAGCAGCCCCGGGACTAGCGGGAGGGATGAGCAGTTCTTC.

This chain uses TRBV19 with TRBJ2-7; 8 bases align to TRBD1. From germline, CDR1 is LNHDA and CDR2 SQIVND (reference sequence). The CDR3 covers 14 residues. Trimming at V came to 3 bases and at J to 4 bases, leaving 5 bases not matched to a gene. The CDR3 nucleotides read TGTGCCAGTAGTATCGGCCAGGGGGCATACGAGCAGTACTTC. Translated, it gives CASSIGQGAYEQYF.

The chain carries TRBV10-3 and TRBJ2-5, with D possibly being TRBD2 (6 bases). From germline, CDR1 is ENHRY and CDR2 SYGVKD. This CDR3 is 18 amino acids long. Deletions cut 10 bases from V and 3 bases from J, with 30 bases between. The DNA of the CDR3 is TGTGCCACCATCCCAGACATATGGAGGGGAACTGGAAAAGAGACCCAGTACTTC. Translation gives CATIPDIWRGTGKETQYF.

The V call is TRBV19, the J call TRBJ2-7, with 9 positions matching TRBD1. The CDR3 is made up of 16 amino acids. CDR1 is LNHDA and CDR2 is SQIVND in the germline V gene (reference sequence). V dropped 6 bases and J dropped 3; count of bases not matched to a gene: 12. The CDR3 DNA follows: TGTGCCAGTAGGGGACAGGGTGTAAGTAGTGGCTACGAGCAGTACTTC. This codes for CASRGQGVSSGYEQYF.

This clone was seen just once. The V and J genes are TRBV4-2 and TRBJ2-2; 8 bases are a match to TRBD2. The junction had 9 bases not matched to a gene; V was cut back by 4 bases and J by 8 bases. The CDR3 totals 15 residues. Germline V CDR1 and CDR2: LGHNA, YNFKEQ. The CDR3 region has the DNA TGTGCCAGCAGCCCGCCCGGGACTAGGTCTGGGGAGCTGTTTTTT. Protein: CASSPPGTRSGELFF.

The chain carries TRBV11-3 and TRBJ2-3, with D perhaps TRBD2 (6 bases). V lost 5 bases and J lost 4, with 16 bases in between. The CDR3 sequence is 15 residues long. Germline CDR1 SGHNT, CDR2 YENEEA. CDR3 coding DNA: TGTGCCAGCAGCCCCCACGCCGGGAGCGCAGATACGCAGTATTTT. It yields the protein CASSPHAGSADTQYF. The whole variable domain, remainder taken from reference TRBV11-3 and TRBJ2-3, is EAGVVQSPRYKIIEKKQPVAFWCNPISGHNTLYWYLQNLGQGPELLIRYENEEAVDDSQLPKDRFSAERLKGVDSTLKIQPAELGDSAVYLCASSPHAGSADTQYFGPGTRLTVL.

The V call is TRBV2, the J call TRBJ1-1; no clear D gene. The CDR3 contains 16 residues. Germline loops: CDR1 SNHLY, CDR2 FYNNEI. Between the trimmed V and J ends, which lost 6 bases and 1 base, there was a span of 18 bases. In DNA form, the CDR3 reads TGTGCCAGCAGGGTCCCCCCTTTTGGCTCGAACACTGAAGCTTTCTTT. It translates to CASRVPPFGSNTEAFF. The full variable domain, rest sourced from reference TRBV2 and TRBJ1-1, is EPEVTQTPSHQVTQMGQEVILRCVPISNHLYFYWYRQILGQKVEFLVSFYNNEISEKSEIFDDQFSVERPDGSNFTLKIRSTKLEDSAMYFCASRVPPFGSNTEAFFGQGTRLTVV.

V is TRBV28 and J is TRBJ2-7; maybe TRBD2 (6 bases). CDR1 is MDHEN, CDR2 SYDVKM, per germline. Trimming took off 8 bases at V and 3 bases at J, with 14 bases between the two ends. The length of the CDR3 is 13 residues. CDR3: CASAGGLFYEQYF. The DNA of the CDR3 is TGTGCCAGCGCGGGTGGACTATTCTACGAGCAGTACTTC.

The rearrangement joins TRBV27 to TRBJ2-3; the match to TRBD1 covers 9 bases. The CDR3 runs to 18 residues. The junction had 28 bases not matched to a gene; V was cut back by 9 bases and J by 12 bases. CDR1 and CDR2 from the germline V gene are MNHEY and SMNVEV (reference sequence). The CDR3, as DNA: TGTGCCAGTACTTCCACTACTACGGGACAGGGAGGTAGTATTCTTCAGTATTTT. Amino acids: CASTSTTTGQGGSILQYF.

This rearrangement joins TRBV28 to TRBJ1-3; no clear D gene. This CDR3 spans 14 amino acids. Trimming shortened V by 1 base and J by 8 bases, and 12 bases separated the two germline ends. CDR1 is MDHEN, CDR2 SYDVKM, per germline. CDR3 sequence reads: CASSLSYGGHTIYF. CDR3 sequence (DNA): TGTGCCAGCAGTTTATCCTACGGAGGCCACACCATATATTTT.

The CDR3, as DNA: TGTGCCAGCAGCTTAGTCCGGCCCGGCGGGAGGAATGAGCAGTTCTTC. It specifies CASSLVRPGGRNEQFF. The chain employs TRBV7-2 and TRBJ2-1; 8 bases are a match to TRBD2. This CDR3 contains 16 residues. Germline CDR1 SGHTA, CDR2 FQGNSA. J lost 7 bases, V lost 1 base, and 9 bases had no gene match.

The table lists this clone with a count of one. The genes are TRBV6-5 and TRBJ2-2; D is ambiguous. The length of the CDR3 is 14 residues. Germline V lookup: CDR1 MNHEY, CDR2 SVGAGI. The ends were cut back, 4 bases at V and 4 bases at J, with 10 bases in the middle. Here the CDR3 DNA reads TGTGCCAGCAGTTTATCCGCGCGCACCGGGGAGCTGTTTTTT. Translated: CASSLSARTGELFF.

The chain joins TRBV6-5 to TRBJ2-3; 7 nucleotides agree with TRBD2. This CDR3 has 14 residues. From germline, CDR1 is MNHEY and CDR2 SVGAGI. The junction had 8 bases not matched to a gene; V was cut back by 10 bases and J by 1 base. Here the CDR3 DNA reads TGTGCCACACGACTAGCCTCGGGCACAGATACGCAGTATTTT. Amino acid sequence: CATRLASGTDTQYF.

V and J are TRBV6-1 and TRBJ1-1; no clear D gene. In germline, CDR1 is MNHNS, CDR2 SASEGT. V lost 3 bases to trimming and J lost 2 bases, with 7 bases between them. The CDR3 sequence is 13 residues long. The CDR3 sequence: CASSERRNTEAFF. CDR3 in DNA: TGTGCCAGCAGTGAGCGGCGAAACACTGAAGCTTTCTTT.

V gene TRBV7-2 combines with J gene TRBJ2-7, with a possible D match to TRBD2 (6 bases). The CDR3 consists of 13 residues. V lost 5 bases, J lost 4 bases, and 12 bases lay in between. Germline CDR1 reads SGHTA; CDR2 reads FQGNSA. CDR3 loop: CASSGPRGYEQYF. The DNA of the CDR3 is TGTGCCAGCAGCGGGCCCCGGGGGTACGAGCAGTACTTC.

CDR3 sequence (DNA): TGTGCCAGCAGTCTCACCCTTGGGCAGGGTAGTCGGGACGAGCAGTACTTC. Protein: CASSLTLGQGSRDEQYF. The chain employs TRBV28 and TRBJ2-7, with D perhaps matching TRBD1 (5 bases). The V end was cut by 5 bases, the J end by 5 bases, with 25 bases between. This CDR3 is 17 amino acids long. Germline values: CDR1 MDHEN, CDR2 SYDVKM.

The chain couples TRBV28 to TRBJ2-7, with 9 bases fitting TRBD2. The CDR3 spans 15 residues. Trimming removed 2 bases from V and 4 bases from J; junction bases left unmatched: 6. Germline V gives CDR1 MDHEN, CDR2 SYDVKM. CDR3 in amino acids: CASSLGASGMYEQYF. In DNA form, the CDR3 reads TGTGCCAGCAGTTTAGGGGCTAGCGGGATGTACGAGCAGTACTTC.

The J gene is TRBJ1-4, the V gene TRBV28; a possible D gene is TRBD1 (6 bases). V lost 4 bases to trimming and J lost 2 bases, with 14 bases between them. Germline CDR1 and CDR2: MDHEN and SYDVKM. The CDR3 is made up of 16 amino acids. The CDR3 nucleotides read TGTGCCAGCAGTTACTATAAGACAGGCACTAATGAAAAACTGTTTTTT. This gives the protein CASSYYKTGTNEKLFF. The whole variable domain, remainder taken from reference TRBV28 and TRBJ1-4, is DVKVTQSSRYLVKRTGEKVFLECVQDMDHENMFWYRQDPGLGLRLIYFSYDVKMKEKGDIPEGYSVSREKKERFSLILESASTNQTSMYLCASSYYKTGTNEKLFFGSGTQLSVL.

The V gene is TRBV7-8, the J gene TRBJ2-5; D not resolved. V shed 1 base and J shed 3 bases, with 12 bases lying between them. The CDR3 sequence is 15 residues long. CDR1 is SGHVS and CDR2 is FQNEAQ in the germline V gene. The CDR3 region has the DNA TGTGCCAGCAGCTTAGGACCATGGGCTAAAGAGACCCAGTACTTC. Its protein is CASSLGPWAKETQYF.

DNA of the CDR3: TGTGCCACTGCACAAGATAGCGGGGGCCTAATCAATGAGCAGTTCTTC. It translates to CATAQDSGGLINEQFF. The V call is TRBV10-3, the J call TRBJ2-1, with 9 bases aligning to TRBD2. Losses at the gene ends were 10 bases for V and 6 bases for J; bases not matched to a gene: 16. Germline V gene lookup returns CDR1 ENHRY and CDR2 SYGVKD. The CDR3 loop spans 16 amino acids.